This T cell receptor beta chain appears in the sequencing data of a study of CD8 T cells in Susac syndrome. Trimming took 2 bases from V and 6 from J, leaving 15 bases between them. The germline V gene has CDR1 SGDLS and CDR2 YYNGEE. The CDR3 is made up of 15 amino acids. Study results and caveats: Individuals included in the TCR sequencing and HLA analysis were acknowledged by the study to be relatively few in number.

A quantity of about 0.5 to 1 ug RNA underwent reverse transcription using random hexamers. The TCR beta CDR3 was amplified by immunoSEQ multiplex PCR across 54 Vbeta, 13 Jbeta. TCRdb independently ran MiXCR on the immunoSEQ multiplex PCR reads; one entry per CDR3 protein. Of fewer than 150,000 distinct CDR3 sequences in the sample, about 92% were seen once. About this clonotype itself: What it binds is not known.

Sequencing of TCR beta was performed on blood CD8+ and CD4+ T cells. Negative isolation was applied to CD8+ and CD4+ T cells, and FACS enrichment was applied to TEMRA cells. This TCR was sampled from a human donor with multiple sclerosis. The chain carries TRBV9 and TRBJ2-1; TRBD2 might be the D (5 bases). The sample consisted of CD4+ T cells from PBMCs. The CDR3 here is CASSVGLLAPNEQFF. CDR3 nucleotides: TGTGCCAGCAGCGTGGGGTTGTTAGCGCCCAATGAGCAGTTCTTC.